What follows are 22 T cell receptor beta chains derived from one specimen sequenced in a study of blood T cell repertoires in COVID-19. Here immunoSEQ multiplex PCR was the method, and the copy in TCRdb shows in-frame clones only, minus some. The table lists 250,000 or so clones, around 93% of them singletons. The specimen sequenced was PBMCs or T cells enriched from blood (not recorded which). Receptors were obtained from a man in his forties or fifties who had been exposed to COVID-19.

This chain links TRBV5-1 with TRBJ2-5; TRBD2 matches at 10 bases. V lost 1 base and J lost 4; bases outside the gene matches: 10. This CDR3 has 17 residues. Per germline, CDR1 SGHRS and CDR2 YFSETQ. CDR3 DNA: TGCGCCAGCAGCTTGAACCCTAGCGGGAGTTCTGGAGAGACCCAGTACTTC. Protein: CASSLNPSGSSGETQYF. Supplemented by reference TRBV5-1 and TRBJ2-5, the full variable domain reads KAGVTQTPRYLIKTRGQQVTLSCSPISGHRSVSWYQQTPGQGLQFLFEYFSETQRNKGNFPGRFSGRQFSNSRSEMNVSTLELGDSALYLCASSLNPSGSSGETQYFGPGTRLLVL.

The chain carries TRBV4-3 and TRBJ2-1, with a weak D call TRBD2 (5 bases). V was pared by 0 bases and J by 3 bases, with 9 bases between. The CDR3 consists of 15 residues. Looked up from germline, CDR1 is LGHNA and CDR2 is YSLEER. CDR3: CASSQDSRDYNEQFF. CDR3 DNA: TGCGCCAGCAGCCAAGATTCGAGGGACTACAATGAGCAGTTCTTC.

In regard to this clone: At one end the junction does not follow the germline gene, possibly because of a read error. The rearrangement uses TRBV28 and TRBJ1-1; D possibly corresponds to TRBD1 (5 bases). The germline CDR1 and CDR2 sequences are MDHEN and SYDVKM. This CDR3 has 12 amino acids. CDR3 in amino acids: CASSLVGTEAFF. The CDR3 DNA reads TGTGCCAGCAGTTTAGTGGGGACTGAGGCTTTCTTT.

The genes are TRBV2 and TRBJ1-2, with D tentatively TRBD1 (5 bases). The CDR3 contains 13 residues. Looked up from germline, CDR1 is SNHLY and CDR2 is FYNNEI. V was pared by 5 bases and J by 4 bases, with 11 bases between. The CDR3 reads CASSFDSTYGYTF. The CDR3 nucleotides are TGTGCCAGCAGTTTCGACAGCACCTATGGCTACACCTTC.

This chain uses TRBV25-1 with TRBJ2-5; possibly TRBD1 for D (5 bases). V shed 2 bases and J shed 1 base, with 14 bases lying between them. The CDR3 is made up of 16 amino acids. CDR1 is MGHDK, CDR2 SYGVNS, per germline. The CDR3 reads CASSERGLAPQETQYF. DNA for the CDR3: TGTGCCAGCAGTGAAAGGGGCCTGGCGCCCCAAGAGACCCAGTACTTC.

J is TRBJ1-1 and V is TRBV7-9, with 7 bases that match TRBD1. V gave up 7 bases and J gave up 0 bases; unmatched junction bases: 14. CDR1 SEHNR and CDR2 FQNEAQ come from the germline V gene (reference sequence). The CDR3 is made up of 17 amino acids. For the CDR3, the DNA is TGTGCCAGCAAGGCAGGGGGTAGAACCACGATGAACACTGAAGCTTTCTTT. This codes for CASKAGGRTTMNTEAFF.

The chain employs TRBV6-5 and TRBJ2-7; 7 nucleotides align to TRBD1. Looked up from germline, CDR1 is MNHEY and CDR2 is SVGAGI. This CDR3 is 16 amino acids long. Trimming cost V 0 bases and J 7 bases; bases outside gene matches: 12. The CDR3 is CASSYSIGTAHGEQYF. As DNA, the CDR3 is TGTGCCAGCAGTTACTCGATAGGGACAGCCCACGGGGAGCAGTACTTC.

The chain combines TRBV25-1 with TRBJ2-1; D unresolved. From germline, CDR1 is MGHDK and CDR2 SYGVNS. Trimming shortened V by 3 bases and J by 5 bases, and 17 bases separated the two germline ends. This CDR3 has 16 amino acids. Here the CDR3 reads CASSDIQAAVDNEQFF. CDR3 DNA: TGTGCCAGCAGTGATATTCAGGCCGCCGTGGACAATGAGCAGTTCTTC.

The chain links TRBV19 to TRBJ1-1, with a possible D match to TRBD1 (5 bases). The germline CDR1 and CDR2 sequences are LNHDA and SQIVND (reference sequence). V lost 3 bases and J lost 8, with 10 bases in between. This CDR3 spans 12 amino acids. The CDR3 bases are TGTGCCAGTAGTATTGGGGCCGAAGAAGCTTTCTTT. This codes for CASSIGAEEAFF. The variable domain in full, with the rest retrieved from reference TRBV19 and TRBJ1-1, is DGGITQSPKYLFRKEGQNVTLSCEQNLNHDAMYWYRQDPGQGLRLIYYSQIVNDFQKGDIAEGYSVSREKKESFPLTVTSAQKNPTAFYLCASSIGAEEAFFGQGTRLTVV.

Written as DNA, the CDR3 is TGTGCCAGCAGCTCAGCGGGAGGTGGGGAGACCCAGTACTTC. Translated: CASSSAGGGETQYF. The V gene is TRBV5-4, the J gene TRBJ2-5; 9 bases are shared with TRBD2. Unmatched junction bases numbered 5, after V lost 3 bases and J lost 5 bases. The CDR3 is made up of 14 amino acids. CDR1 and CDR2 from the germline V gene are SGHNT and YYREEE (reference sequence).

The chain is built from TRBV9 and TRBJ1-1; D is perhaps TRBD1 (5 bases). Germline loops: CDR1 SGDLS, CDR2 YYNGEE. The CDR3 is 15 amino acids. V was pared by 5 bases and J by 0 bases, with 14 bases between. The CDR3 region is CASSVVSGLNTEAFF. CDR3 nucleotides: TGTGCCAGCAGTGTCGTGTCAGGGTTGAACACTGAAGCTTTCTTT. The full variable domain, its missing parts supplied by reference TRBV9 and TRBJ1-1, is DSGVTQTPKHLITATGQRVTLRCSPRSGDLSVYWYQQSLDQGLQFLIQYYNGEERAKGNILERFSAQQFPDLHSELNLSSLELGDSALYFCASSVVSGLNTEAFFGQGTRLTVV.

This chain uses TRBV5-6 with TRBJ2-7, with 7 positions matching TRBD2. Germline-derived CDR1 and CDR2 are SGHDT and YYEEEE. The junction had 19 bases not matched to a gene; V was cut back by 4 bases and J by 3 bases. The CDR3 is made up of 18 amino acids. This CDR3 reads CASSPSAPWPSGFYEQYF. In DNA form, the CDR3 reads TGTGCCAGCAGCCCTTCCGCCCCATGGCCTAGCGGCTTCTACGAGCAGTACTTC.

The chain employs TRBV5-1 and TRBJ2-5; TRBD2 matches 9 bases. J lost 4 bases, V lost 0 bases, and 10 bases had no gene match. The germline V gene has CDR1 SGHRS and CDR2 YFSETQ. There are 17 residues in the CDR3. CDR3 bases: TGCGCCAGCAGCTTGGGCCTGATAGCGGGAGTAATAGAGACCCAGTACTTC. Its translation is CASSLGLIAGVIETQYF.

The chain couples TRBV18 to TRBJ1-2; no clear D gene. There are 13 residues in the CDR3. V was shortened by 1 base and J by 7 bases, with 10 bases between the two germline ends. The germline V gene encodes CDR1 KGHSH and CDR2 LQKENI. The CDR3 DNA sequence: TGTGCCAGCTCACCACACCAAGACACTGGCTACACCTTC. It yields the protein CASSPHQDTGYTF.

The chain employs TRBV29-1 and TRBJ2-5, with TRBD2 matching 7 bases. The length of the CDR3 is 18 residues. The V segment lost 1 base and the J segment 0 bases; nucleotides outside the gene matches: 14. Germline assignment: CDR1 SQVTM and CDR2 ANQGSEA. CDR3 sequence reads: CSVEATSWSRVDQETQYF. The CDR3 bases are TGCAGCGTTGAAGCGACTAGCTGGAGTAGGGTCGACCAAGAGACCCAGTACTTC.

The chain combines TRBV5-4 with TRBJ2-5, with 8 bases lining up with TRBD2. Germline CDR1 SGHNT, CDR2 YYREEE (reference sequence). V was pared by 9 bases and J by 5 bases, with 9 bases of the junction left unmatched. The CDR3 covers 13 residues. CDR3: CAIRDRGGETQYF. The CDR3 DNA is TGTGCCATTAGGGACCGGGGGGGGGAGACCCAGTACTTC. Based on the CDR3 plus reference TRBV5-4 and TRBJ2-5, the full variable domain is ETGVTQSPTHLIKTRGQQVTLRCSSQSGHNTVSWYQQALGQGPQFIFQYYREEENGRGNFPPRFSGLQFPNYSSELNVNALELDDSALYLCAIRDRGGETQYFGPGTRLLVL.

This rearrangement joins TRBV28 to TRBJ1-5; a possible D gene is TRBD1 (6 bases). In germline, CDR1 is MDHEN, CDR2 SYDVKM. The CDR3 has 14 amino acids. V was trimmed by 3 bases and J by 6 bases, leaving 12 bases between them. This CDR3 reads CASSLRGAAQPQHF. The CDR3 nucleotides are TGTGCCAGCAGTTTGCGGGGGGCGGCTCAGCCCCAGCATTTT.

The chain combines TRBV11-2 with TRBJ2-1; D unclear. V lost 1 base and J 0 bases, leaving 16 bases between the germline ends. The germline gives CDR1 SGHAT, CDR2 FQNNGV. The CDR3 totals 18 residues. The CDR3 is CASSLGGGVKSSYNEQFF. The DNA for the CDR3 is TGTGCCAGCAGCTTAGGAGGTGGTGTGAAGAGCTCCTACAATGAGCAGTTCTTC.

The chain is built from TRBV9 and TRBJ1-2; 7 bases match TRBD1. Germline CDR1 reads SGDLS; CDR2 reads YYNGEE. The CDR3 length is 14 residues. Trimming took 4 bases from V and 0 from J; bases not matched to a gene: 3. The CDR3 loop reads CASSPDRSNYGYTF. The CDR3 nucleotides are TGTGCCAGCAGCCCGGACAGGTCTAACTATGGCTACACCTTC.

This rearrangement joins TRBV5-1 to TRBJ2-1; tentatively, D is TRBD1 (5 bases). Germline V gene lookup returns CDR1 SGHRS and CDR2 YFSETQ. The CDR3 spans 14 residues. Trimming removed 0 bases from V and 8 bases from J, with 12 bases in between. The CDR3, as DNA: TGCGCCAGCAGCTTGGTCCGTCTAGGGGATGAGCAGTTCTTC. Encoded protein: CASSLVRLGDEQFF.

This chain's CDR3 is CAWSAGEGSYNEQFF. The CDR3 DNA reads TGTGCCTGGAGTGCGGGGGAGGGCTCCTACAATGAGCAGTTCTTC. This chain links TRBV30 with TRBJ2-1, with 7 bases that match TRBD2. This CDR3 has 15 amino acids. CDR1 and CDR2 (germline): GTSNPN, SVGIG (reference sequence). V trimming: 1 base; J trimming: 0 bases; junction bases outside the gene matches: 3.

This clone turned up a few times. This chain connects TRBV4-1 to TRBJ1-4; tentative D call: TRBD1 (5 bases). CDR3 length: 14 amino acids. Germline V gene sequence: CDR1 MGHRA, CDR2 YSYEKL. The V and J ends lost 4 bases and 7 bases respectively, with 13 bases between them. The CDR3 DNA follows: TGCGCCAGCAGCCCCAGGGTGGGGGGTGAAAAACTGTTTTTT. Translated: CASSPRVGGEKLFF.